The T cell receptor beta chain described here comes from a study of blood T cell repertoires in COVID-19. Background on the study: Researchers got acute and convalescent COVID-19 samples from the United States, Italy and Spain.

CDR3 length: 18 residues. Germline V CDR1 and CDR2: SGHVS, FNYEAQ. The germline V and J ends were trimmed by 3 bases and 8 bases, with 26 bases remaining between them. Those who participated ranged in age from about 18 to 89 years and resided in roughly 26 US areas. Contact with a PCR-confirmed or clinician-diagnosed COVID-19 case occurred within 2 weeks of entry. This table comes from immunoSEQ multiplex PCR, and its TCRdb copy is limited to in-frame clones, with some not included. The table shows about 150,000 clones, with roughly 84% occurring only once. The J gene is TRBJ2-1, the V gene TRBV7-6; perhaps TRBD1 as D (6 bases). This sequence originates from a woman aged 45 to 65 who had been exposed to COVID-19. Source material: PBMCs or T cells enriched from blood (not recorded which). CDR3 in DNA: TGTGCCAGCAGCTTTATCCCGGGTAGACAGGCCCTGGTGGATGAGCAGTTCTTC. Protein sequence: CASSFIPGRQALVDEQFF.